This T cell receptor beta chain was documented in a study of beta chain features in type 1 diabetes. Study details: Patients shared similar age, gender and cell yields with healthy donors.

The investigators reverse transcribed all of the isolated RNA, so they sequenced expressed TCRB transcripts. The protocol was immunoSEQ multiplex PCR, while the TCRdb copy is restricted to in-frame clones and leaves out a portion. This table has around 240,000 clones, 9.6% appearing once. The germline V and J ends were trimmed by 4 bases and 6 bases, with 13 bases remaining between them. Per the germline V gene, CDR1 is SGDLS and CDR2 is YYNGEE. The CDR3 loop spans 13 amino acids. The table lists this clone with a few counts. Antigen specificity is unknown. Study results and limitations: Type 1 diabetes patients showed a moderate but significant shortening of TCRB CDR3s in all four CD4+ subsets. For type 1 diabetes patients, VDJ junctions showed fewer insertions and more deletions.

The sequencing sample was made of naive CD4+ T cells from blood. This chain connects TRBV9 to TRBJ1-2; D is ambiguous. The receptor was isolated from a woman between 18 and 30 years old in good health. The DNA of the CDR3 is TGTGCCAGCAGCCCCCGGGTGGAAGATGGCTACACCTTC. It translates to CASSPRVEDGYTF.